This paragraph reports one TCR beta chain. What antigen it recognizes has not been identified. No much larger clone is present one base from it, and per-base qualities are unavailable. This specimen belongs to a study of beta chain features in type 1 diabetes (dated by TCRdb to 2016 to 2018). In terms of the full investigation: Patients and healthy donors did not differ in mean age, gender distribution, total cell number or subset yield. Regulatory and stem cell-like memory subsets were obtained from only 8 patients and about 8 healthy donors, while naive and central memory subsets were obtained from all 30 or so donors. A total of 100 million to 110 million sorted cells were examined across all samples, and a strong correlation was observed between cell number per subset and RNA yield. The study compared the TCRB repertoires of sorted circulating CD4+ T cell subsets in recently diagnosed type 1 diabetes patients with those in matched healthy donors. What the study reported, not specific to this receptor: Patients with type 1 diabetes made fewer insertions and deleted more nucleotides at VDJ recombination sites, implying thymic rearrangement abnormalities. Because cDNA was sequenced instead of genomic DNA, activated cells with high expression could be over-represented, although the groups did not differ in activation or CD3 levels. Naive, central memory and regulatory TCRB repertoires appeared to be more alike among patients than among healthy donors. PCR may preferentially amplify shorter templates, but because patient and control samples were amplified and corrected together, any resulting skew would affect both groups equally. A moderate but significant shortening of TCRB CDR3 length was observed in type 1 diabetes patients in all four CD4+ subsets. HLA sub-analyses involved small numbers of individuals, so any influence of HLA type on TCRB rearrangement remained unresolved.

All of the isolated RNA was reverse transcribed with the High Capacity cDNA Reverse Transcription Kit, so expressed TCRB transcripts were sequenced. Naive, central memory and regulatory T cell samples underwent deep immunoSEQ sequencing, averaging around 4 million total reads per sample. Sorted cells were lysed in RLT buffer, and RNA was extracted using DNase-treated RNeasy Micro or Mini kits according to cell number. Each cell subset was processed separately to prevent cross-contamination, with patient and healthy donor samples processed together. The immunoSEQ multiplex PCR was used to amplify TCRB sequences from cDNA, generating 87-bp fragments that spanned the CDR3 region. The amplicons were sequenced using the Illumina HiSeq platform. In the paper's pipeline: Synthetic template baselines were used to correct PCR bias computationally, reads within Hamming distance 2 were collapsed, and singletons that could not be merged were discarded. Reads were aligned against IMGT to assign V, D and J genes, CDR3 length and insertions or deletions at six rearrangement sites. Within each subset, clonotype counts were normalized to sorted cell number, after which true diversity and Gini coefficients were computed with the tcR R package. Repertoire sharing was quantified using the overlap coefficient calculated on TCRB nucleotide sequences. As a proxy for the pre-selection repertoire, out-of-frame TCRB sequences from naive cells were analyzed. The table comes from immuneACCESS by way of TCRdb, which keeps in-frame sequences with V and J called. Part of the clones is missing from these tables; in studies checked, under half for an unresolved V gene and the rest for unknown reasons. V and J calls plus clone size are reproduced from that table; the DNA served to infer D and trimming. In all, the sample holds 300,000 to 350,000 clones, and approximately 13% of those were seen once. Jointly, the top ten make up over 0.014% of the sample.

Compared with germline, V lacks 0 bases and J lacks 2 bases; bases without a gene match: 3. From the cysteine up to the phenylalanine, the CDR3 has a length of 15 residues. This entry keeps only the CDR3 DNA: 45 bases, framed from base 1. The CDR1 and CDR2 encoded by the germline V gene are SGHRS and YFSETQ. A single peripheral blood draw of about 120 mL on average was collected from each donor into heparinised tubes. Naive, central memory, regulatory and stem cell-like memory CD4+ T cells were sorted on a BD FACSAria II using a panel including CD45RO, CCR7, CD25, CD127, CD95 and CD27. A purity above 95% was achieved for all sorted populations. PBMCs were isolated immediately by Lymphoprep density gradient centrifugation and stained directly without culture. Samples were stained and sorted in pairs, with one healthy donor and one patient per experiment, so that batch effects were minimized.

The chain was built from TRBV5-1 and TRBJ1-2, with TRBD1 matching 8 junction bases. The sample comprised naive CD4+ T cells from blood. The intended sense of this specimen's cell subset or site label: true naive CD4+ T cells. This sequence was found in a woman aged 18-35 years with type 1 diabetes. The CDR3 reads CASSLEAGGNYGYTF. Read as DNA, the sequence is TGCGCCAGCAGCTTGGAAGCAGGGGGCAACTATGGCTACACCTTC.